The sequence of this T cell receptor beta chain was determined in a study of blood T cell repertoires in COVID-19 (dated by TCRdb to 2020 to 2022). Background on the whole study: The collaborator samples originated in the United States, Italy and Spain and spanned the acute and convalescent phases of COVID-19. The prospective study material was composed of cDNA or gDNA derived from T cells, B-cell-depleted T cells, or PBMCs. The dataset comprised deeply sampled blood TCRbeta repertoires from subjects exposed to, actively infected with, or recovered from COVID-19. The repertoires were released in a freely available public database intended as a resource for research on the immune response to SARS-CoV-2. The samples were drawn from the first 160 participants of the ongoing ImmuneRACE study and from 950 to 1,500 subjects provided by 6 global collaborators. The sample metadata nearly always contained a de-identified subject ID, COVID-19 status, age in years and sex. Where HLA class I and class II types were available, the types were taken from metadata supplied by the sample provider, not from assay-based typing.

What the work shows at the level of the full study, not this receptor alone: The quantity of clinical and demographic metadata differed by source and by participant and was supplied without curation.

Concerning this clone itself: Its target antigen remains unknown. Base quality data are lacking; no much larger clone is found one base away.

Compared with germline, V lacks 0 bases and J lacks 5 bases; bases without a gene match: 5. From the germline V gene, CDR1 is SGHRS and CDR2 is YFSETQ. The CDR3 covers 16 residues, taking in both the cysteine and the phenylalanine. The retained sequence is limited to the CDR3, 48 bases, with the frame set at the first base. Whole blood was collected in K2EDTA tubes by collaborating institutions according to the institutions' own protocols. For TCRbeta analysis, collaborators shipped samples as frozen whole blood, isolated PBMCs, or DNA extracted from either of those sample types. The immunoSEQ Assay, a bias-controlled multiplex PCR, was used to amplify TCRbeta CDR3 regions from genomic DNA. In the paper's pipeline: The number of nucleated cells in each sample was estimated from the amplification of reference gene primers within the assay. To quantify the absolute abundance of each unique TCRbeta CDR3 rearrangement, sequence reads were collapsed and filtered. For each sample, productive Simpson clonality was calculated by taking the square root of Simpson's diversity index across productive rearrangements. Entries here come from immuneACCESS through TCRdb and include only in-frame sequences with V and J called. Some clones fail to appear in such tables; in the studies checked, an unresolved V gene covers under half of the shortfall, and the cause of the remainder is unknown. For V, J and clone size, that table is used; D and trimming come from the DNA. The sample table holds about 72,000 clones, of which 83% were seen once. Together, the top ten hold approximately 18% of the sample.

The TCR comes from a woman of 80 years or more with acute or convalescent COVID-19. Recombination connected TRBV5-1 to TRBJ2-1, with TRBD2 identical over 10 junction bases. Sequencing was carried out using peripheral blood. The encoded CDR3 is CASSLGLAGYDNEQFF. The DNA reads as follows: TGCGCCAGCAGCTTGGGACTAGCGGGTTATGACAATGAGCAGTTCTTC.